A selection of T cell receptor beta chains follows, all from one sample in a study of blood T cells in healthy people across ages. TCRdb itself ran the 5' RACE reads through MiXCR, one entry per CDR3 protein. The sample yields about 1.8 million distinct CDR3 sequences, roughly 52% seen once. Specimen: blood. The source is a woman aged 40 to 50 in good health. Each CDR3 is given with its conserved first and last residue. Each record gives: D gene, J gene, clone size, V gene, CDR3 protein, CDR3 DNA. The D gene is left open where the match is weak. Clone size is given for some rows only: seen once, a few or many times, or a class if the clone is expanded.

d_call: .; j_call: TRBJ2-7; clone_size: .; v_call: TRBV7-2; cdr3_aa: CASSLPGHHNYEQYF; cdr3_nt: TGTGCCAGCAGCTTACCTGGACACCACAACTACGAGCAGTACTTC
d_call: TRBD1; j_call: TRBJ2-1; clone_size: .; v_call: TRBV10-3; cdr3_aa: CATRPGQGSYNEQFF; cdr3_nt: TGTGCCACCAGGCCGGGACAGGGATCCTACAATGAGCAGTTCTTC
d_call: .; j_call: TRBJ2-1; clone_size: few; v_call: TRBV28; cdr3_aa: CASKRRPITDEQFF; cdr3_nt: TGTGCCAGCAAAAGGCGGCCGATTACGGATGAGCAGTTCTTC
d_call: TRBD2; j_call: TRBJ2-7; clone_size: .; v_call: TRBV5-1; cdr3_aa: CASSRLSGGAREQYF; cdr3_nt: TGCGCCAGCAGCCGGCTTAGCGGGGGGGCACGGGAGCAGTACTTC
d_call: .; j_call: TRBJ2-4; clone_size: .; v_call: TRBV15; cdr3_aa: CATSSDLGSRGGYNEQYF; cdr3_nt: TGTGCCACCAGCAGTGATCTAGGATCGCGGGGAGGATACAATGAGCAGTACTTC
d_call: .; j_call: TRBJ1-2; clone_size: .; v_call: TRBV28; cdr3_aa: CASSPTRDGYTF; cdr3_nt: TGTGCCAGCAGTCCGACAAGGGATGGCTACACCTTC
d_call: .; j_call: TRBJ2-5; clone_size: .; v_call: TRBV20-1; cdr3_aa: CSASKEVGTQYF; cdr3_nt: TGCAGTGCCAGCAAAGAGGTTGGGACCCAGTACTTC
d_call: TRBD2; j_call: TRBJ2-1; clone_size: .; v_call: TRBV4-3; cdr3_aa: CASSQDGPSGGRDEQFF; cdr3_nt: TGCGCCAGCAGCCAAGATGGTCCTAGCGGGGGTAGGGATGAGCAGTTCTTC
d_call: .; j_call: TRBJ2-5; clone_size: few; v_call: TRBV20-1; cdr3_aa: CSARIGGARETQYF; cdr3_nt: TGCAGTGCTAGAATTGGGGGGGCCAGAGAGACCCAGTACTTC
d_call: .; j_call: TRBJ1-1; clone_size: few; v_call: TRBV12-3/TRBV12-4; cdr3_aa: CASSPNPNTRGTEAFF; cdr3_nt: TGTGCCAGCAGTCCGAACCCGAACACCCGTGGCACTGAAGCTTTCTTT
d_call: .; j_call: TRBJ2-5; clone_size: few; v_call: TRBV29-1; cdr3_aa: CSGGTGQETQYF; cdr3_nt: TGCAGCGGGGGGACTGGGCAAGAGACCCAGTACTTC
d_call: .; j_call: TRBJ1-6; clone_size: .; v_call: TRBV7-3; cdr3_aa: CASSRTEGAYSPLHF; cdr3_nt: TGTGCCAGCAGCAGGACAGAGGGCGCCTATTCACCCCTCCACTTT
d_call: TRBD1; j_call: TRBJ2-4; clone_size: few; v_call: TRBV20-1; cdr3_aa: CSAPRTGDIQYF; cdr3_nt: TGCAGTGCTCCAAGGACAGGGGACATTCAGTACTTC
d_call: TRBD2; j_call: TRBJ2-1; clone_size: .; v_call: TRBV7-2; cdr3_aa: CASSLVERGGVDEQFF; cdr3_nt: TGTGCCAGCAGCTTAGTGGAGCGGGGGGGCGTAGATGAGCAGTTCTTC
d_call: .; j_call: TRBJ2-5; clone_size: few; v_call: TRBV10-3; cdr3_aa: CAISESGWETQYF; cdr3_nt: TGTGCCATCAGTGAGTCCGGGTGGGAGACCCAGTACTTC
d_call: TRBD1; j_call: TRBJ1-2; clone_size: .; v_call: TRBV6-1; cdr3_aa: CASQKLGDRLYGYTF; cdr3_nt: TGTGCCAGCCAAAAGCTAGGGGACAGGCTCTATGGCTACACCTTC
d_call: .; j_call: TRBJ1-5; clone_size: once; v_call: TRBV7-2; cdr3_aa: CASSEQAHYQPQHF; cdr3_nt: TGTGCCAGCTCCGAGCAGGCCCATTATCAGCCCCAGCATTTT
d_call: .; j_call: TRBJ1-4; clone_size: .; v_call: TRBV7-2; cdr3_aa: CASSFSQGDEKLFF; cdr3_nt: TGTGCCAGCAGCTTTAGCCAGGGTGACGAAAAACTGTTTTTT
d_call: .; j_call: TRBJ1-4; clone_size: .; v_call: TRBV4-2; cdr3_aa: CASSPAEAATNEKLFF; cdr3_nt: TGTGCCAGCAGCCCCGCGGAAGCTGCAACTAATGAAAAACTGTTTTTT
d_call: .; j_call: TRBJ2-3; clone_size: few; v_call: TRBV11-2; cdr3_aa: CASSETPSDRKYHTDTQYF; cdr3_nt: TGTGCCAGCAGCGAAACCCCCTCCGACAGAAAATACCACACAGATACGCAGTATTTT
d_call: TRBD1; j_call: TRBJ2-3; clone_size: .; v_call: TRBV12-3/TRBV12-4; cdr3_aa: CASSLRLGQGATDTQYF; cdr3_nt: TGTGCCAGCAGTTTAAGATTGGGGCAGGGGGCAACAGATACGCAGTATTTT
d_call: .; j_call: TRBJ1-2; clone_size: few; v_call: TRBV9; cdr3_aa: CASSAGGELDYGYTF; cdr3_nt: TGTGCCAGCAGCGCGGGGGGGGAGCTTGATTATGGCTACACCTTC
d_call: .; j_call: TRBJ2-3; clone_size: few; v_call: TRBV6-2/TRBV6-3; cdr3_aa: CASSYPMDREGTDTQYF; cdr3_nt: TGTGCCAGCAGTTACCCAATGGACAGAGAAGGCACAGATACGCAGTATTTT
d_call: .; j_call: TRBJ2-3; clone_size: .; v_call: TRBV7-9; cdr3_aa: CASDLMGFTDTQYF; cdr3_nt: TGTGCCAGCGACTTGATGGGTTTTACAGATACGCAGTATTTT
d_call: TRBD2; j_call: TRBJ2-4; clone_size: few; v_call: TRBV7-9; cdr3_aa: CASSLGGGGIQYF; cdr3_nt: TGTGCCAGCAGCTTAGGTGGGGGGGGAATTCAGTACTTC
d_call: .; j_call: TRBJ2-7; clone_size: .; v_call: TRBV12-3/TRBV12-4; cdr3_aa: CASSPEWTTEQYF; cdr3_nt: TGTGCCAGCAGTCCTGAATGGACTACCGAGCAGTACTTC
d_call: .; j_call: TRBJ2-5; clone_size: few; v_call: TRBV25-1; cdr3_aa: CASSEDRIGTQYF; cdr3_nt: TGTGCCAGCAGTGAGGACAGAATAGGGACCCAGTACTTC